The 28 T cell receptor beta chains below come from one sample, sequenced in a study of T cell changes during pregnancy in multiple sclerosis. TCRdb keeps only in-frame clones here, not all; method: immunoSEQ multiplex PCR. The sample consists of about 76,000 clones, roughly 92% of them appearing once. The sample was peripheral blood, taken in the first trimester of pregnancy. The receptors were sampled from a female donor in good health, enrolled as a control in a pregnancy study.

This clone was observed a handful of times. V and J are TRBV2 and TRBJ1-2; tentative D call: TRBD1 (5 bases). In germline, CDR1 is SNHLY, CDR2 FYNNEI. Trimming took 7 bases from V and 3 from J, leaving 6 bases between them. CDR3 length: 11 amino acids. For the CDR3, the DNA is TGTGCCAGCATCAGGGACTATGGCTACACCTTC. This translates into CASIRDYGYTF.

The genes are TRBV28 and TRBJ2-5; 7 nucleotides align to TRBD2. The CDR3 consists of 16 residues. Trimming removed 7 bases from V and 2 bases from J; junction bases left unmatched: 13. Germline loops: CDR1 MDHEN, CDR2 SYDVKM. The CDR3 sequence is CASILIIAGKQETQYF. For the CDR3, the DNA is TGTGCCAGCATCTTAATAATAGCGGGTAAACAAGAGACCCAGTACTTC.

The chain employs TRBV15 and TRBJ2-7; D may be TRBD1 (6 bases). There are 14 residues in the CDR3. Deletions cut 1 base from V and 3 bases from J, with 10 bases between. The germline V gene encodes CDR1 LNHNV and CDR2 YYDKDF (reference sequence). The DNA for the CDR3 is TGTGCCACCAGCAGAGGACAGGCGGGCTACGAGCAGTACTTC. This encodes CATSRGQAGYEQYF.

This chain connects TRBV9 to TRBJ1-5; perhaps TRBD1 as D (6 bases). V lost 3 bases to trimming and J lost 4 bases, with 14 bases between them. The CDR3 is 15 amino acids. Germline CDR1 reads SGDLS; CDR2 reads YYNGEE. CDR3 bases: TGTGCCAGCAGCGACGGGACACAAAGTAATCAGCCCCAGCATTTT. The encoded protein is CASSDGTQSNQPQHF.

The CDR3 DNA follows: TGCGCCAGCAGCCACGGACTAGCGGGAGTGCGCACAGATACGCAGTATTTT. Translation gives CASSHGLAGVRTDTQYF. The V gene is TRBV4-1, the J gene TRBJ2-3; 13 bases map to TRBD2. The CDR3 totals 17 residues. Per the germline V gene, CDR1 is MGHRA and CDR2 is YSYEKL. V trimming: 3 bases; J trimming: 1 base; junction bases outside the gene matches: 4.

The chain links TRBV20-1 to TRBJ2-7; D not certain. This CDR3 region has 11 residues. Trimming cost V 3 bases and J 7 bases, with 10 bases left between them. Looked up from germline, CDR1 is DFQATT and CDR2 is SNEGSKA (reference sequence). The chain's CDR3 is CSASVVTEQYF. For the CDR3, the DNA is TGCAGTGCTAGCGTGGTGACAGAGCAGTACTTC.

The V call is TRBV29-1, the J call TRBJ2-7, with 9 bases fitting TRBD1. The junction had 6 bases not matched to a gene; V was cut back by 6 bases and J by 9 bases. This CDR3 spans 11 amino acids. Germline V gene sequence: CDR1 SQVTM, CDR2 ANQGSEA. CDR3 coding DNA: TGCAGCGTCCCGGGACAGGGAGGGCAGTACTTC. This sequence encodes CSVPGQGGQYF.

The J gene is TRBJ2-5, the V gene TRBV14, with D perhaps matching TRBD1 (6 bases). Germline V gene data show CDR1 as SGHDN and CDR2 as FVKESK. V was cut by 4 bases and J by 3 bases, with 9 bases left in between. The CDR3 runs to 13 residues. This CDR3 is CASSRQEKETQYF. CDR3 DNA: TGTGCCAGCAGCCGACAGGAGAAAGAGACCCAGTACTTC.

V usage is TRBV30 and J usage is TRBJ2-3; D unresolved. V lost 0 bases and J lost 4, with 11 bases in between. Looked up from germline, CDR1 is GTSNPN and CDR2 is SVGIG (reference sequence). The CDR3 runs 14 residues. The CDR3 region has the DNA TGTGCCTGGAGTGTACTCGGTCGGGCAGATACGCAGTATTTT. Translating it yields CAWSVLGRADTQYF.

V and J are TRBV28 and TRBJ2-4; TRBD1 matches at 9 bases. The CDR3 covers 13 residues. The ends lost 7 bases at V and 7 bases at J; junction bases unmatched: 5. CDR1 and CDR2 from the germline V gene are MDHEN and SYDVKM. The CDR3: CASTPGQGNIQYF. The CDR3 nucleotides read TGTGCCAGCACTCCGGGACAGGGTAACATTCAGTACTTC.

This rearrangement joins TRBV5-8 to TRBJ2-6; D is unresolved. Germline V gives CDR1 SGHTS, CDR2 YDEGEE. The CDR3 is made up of 15 amino acids. The V end was cut by 4 bases, the J end by 1 base, with 9 bases between. Here the CDR3 reads CASSPWSSGANVLTF. The CDR3 coding sequence is TGTGCCAGCAGCCCGTGGAGTTCTGGGGCCAACGTCCTGACTTTC.

This clone was seen a handful of times. The V and J genes are TRBV20-1 and TRBJ1-2; no clear D gene. This CDR3 comprises 11 residues. CDR1 is DFQATT, CDR2 SNEGSKA, per germline (reference sequence). V was clipped by 3 bases and J by 6 bases, with 8 bases between them. CDR3 region: CSASGGDGYTF. CDR3 nucleotide sequence: TGCAGTGCTAGTGGCGGGGATGGCTACACCTTC.

This chain links TRBV19 with TRBJ2-7; TRBD2 might be the D (5 bases). V shed 5 bases and J shed 0 bases, with 11 bases lying between them. This CDR3 region has 14 residues. CDR1 is LNHDA, CDR2 SQIVND, per germline (reference sequence). The CDR3 nucleotides read TGTGCCAGTAGTTCAGGACTTAGCTCCTACGAGCAGTACTTC. As protein: CASSSGLSSYEQYF.

This sequence joins TRBV7-9 and TRBJ2-7, with a weak D call TRBD1 (6 bases). Per germline, CDR1 SEHNR and CDR2 FQNEAQ (reference sequence). Trimming stripped 4 bases from V and 3 bases from J, with 7 bases between. CDR3 size: 12 residues. CDR3 DNA sequence: TGTGCCAGCAGCTGGACAGTCTACGAGCAGTACTTC. Translating it yields CASSWTVYEQYF.

The chain combines TRBV13 with TRBJ2-2; 11 positions match TRBD2. CDR1 and CDR2 (germline): PRHDT, FYEKMQ (reference sequence). Trimming at V came to 5 bases and at J to 4 bases, leaving 3 bases not matched to a gene. There are 15 residues in the CDR3. The CDR3 DNA reads as TGTGCCAGCAGCCGGACTAGCGGGCGCACCGGGGAGCTGTTTTTT. Its protein is CASSRTSGRTGELFF.

The chain has TRBV11-2 and TRBJ2-3, with 7 bases fitting TRBD2. CDR3 length: 16 amino acids. The V gene's germline CDR1 is SGHAT and CDR2 FQNNGV. J gave up 2 bases and V 5 bases, and 10 bases lay outside the gene matches. The CDR3 sequence: CASSRWGRGYTDTQYF. CDR3 nucleotide sequence: TGTGCCAGCAGCCGTTGGGGGAGGGGATACACAGATACGCAGTATTTT.

Only one count was recorded for this clone. The chain employs TRBV7-9 and TRBJ2-1; 13 bases line up with TRBD2. The germline V gene encodes CDR1 SEHNR and CDR2 FQNEAQ (reference sequence). V was pared by 5 bases and J by 8 bases, with 9 bases of the junction left unmatched. This CDR3 is built from 16 residues. As DNA, the CDR3 is TGTGCCAGCAGCCACGGAGGGACTAGCGGGACCCATGAGCAGTTCTTC. The encoded protein is CASSHGGTSGTHEQFF.

The CDR3 region has the DNA TGTGCCAGCAGCTTGGGGGTCAGCGTGAACACTGAAGCTTTCTTT. Protein sequence: CASSLGVSVNTEAFF. This chain links TRBV5-6 with TRBJ1-1; D is uncertain. The CDR3 is 15 amino acids. V was shortened by 0 bases and J by 0 bases, with 9 bases between the two germline ends. The germline CDR1 and CDR2 sequences are SGHDT and YYEEEE.

This chain connects TRBV29-1 to TRBJ2-7, with a possible D match to TRBD1 (5 bases). CDR3 length: 13 amino acids. V was trimmed by 2 bases and J by 3 bases, leaving 11 bases between them. CDR1 SQVTM and CDR2 ANQGSEA come from the germline V gene. The CDR3: CSVETQGFYEQYF. The CDR3 DNA sequence: TGCAGCGTTGAAACCCAGGGATTCTACGAGCAGTACTTC.

This chain uses TRBV6-5 with TRBJ2-7, with TRBD1 matching over 8 bases. Per germline, CDR1 MNHEY and CDR2 SVGAGI. V dropped 0 bases and J dropped 3; count of bases not matched to a gene: 4. The CDR3 extends over 15 amino acids. The CDR3 region has the DNA TGTGCCAGCAGTTACTCGGGACAGGAGAACTACGAGCAGTACTTC. This sequence encodes CASSYSGQENYEQYF.

This chain uses TRBV18 with TRBJ2-7; D is perhaps TRBD1 (6 bases). This CDR3 has 13 residues. Trimming pared 5 bases from V and 7 bases from J, leaving 15 bases between. The V gene's germline CDR1 is KGHSH and CDR2 LQKENI. The CDR3 DNA reads TGTGCCAGCTCATCCCAGGGGAAGGGAGAGCAGTACTTC. It translates to CASSSQGKGEQYF.

The J gene is TRBJ1-4, the V gene TRBV25-1; D possibly corresponds to TRBD1 (6 bases). V was shortened by 2 bases and J by 6 bases, with 16 bases between the two germline ends. Germline assignment: CDR1 MGHDK and CDR2 SYGVNS. The length of the CDR3 is 16 residues. The CDR3 here is CASSETSGADHEKLFF. The CDR3 region has the DNA TGTGCCAGCAGTGAAACCTCAGGGGCTGACCATGAAAAACTGTTTTTT.

This chain connects TRBV9 to TRBJ1-1, with TRBD1 as a possible D gene (5 bases). Germline lookup yields CDR1 SGDLS and CDR2 YYNGEE. Trimming removed 1 base from V and 0 bases from J, with 10 bases in between. CDR3 length: 15 residues. The CDR3 region is CASSVWGSMNTEAFF. The CDR3 DNA reads TGTGCCAGCAGCGTATGGGGCAGTATGAACACTGAAGCTTTCTTT.

This clone is a singleton in its sample. J is TRBJ2-2 and V is TRBV2; TRBD2 aligns across 11 bases. This CDR3 has 15 amino acids. V shed 4 bases and J 4 bases; nucleotides not matched to a gene: 2. Per germline, CDR1 SNHLY and CDR2 FYNNEI. DNA for the CDR3: TGTGCCAGCAGTGCCCTAGCGGGAGGCACCGGGGAGCTGTTTTTT. Its translation: CASSALAGGTGELFF.

The gene calls are TRBV4-1 and TRBJ2-1; the match to TRBD2 covers 10 bases. Unmatched junction bases numbered 11, after V lost 0 bases and J lost 9 bases. CDR3 size: 17 residues. The germline CDR1 and CDR2 sequences are MGHRA and YSYEKL. DNA of the CDR3: TGCGCCAGCAGCCAAGATGAGCGGGAGGGCTACGGGGGTGAGCAGTTCTTC. It translates to CASSQDEREGYGGEQFF.

This clone has just one count. The V call is TRBV6-5, the J call TRBJ2-5; D is perhaps TRBD2 (5 bases). Germline values: CDR1 MNHEY, CDR2 SVGAGI. The V gene lost 0 bases and the J gene lost 5 bases, with 16 bases spanning the gap. The CDR3 sequence is 16 residues long. CDR3 sequence reads: CASSYSIVRGPETQYF. The CDR3 bases are TGTGCCAGCAGTTACTCGATTGTCCGGGGTCCCGAGACCCAGTACTTC.

This rearrangement joins TRBV25-1 to TRBJ1-5; 7 bases fit TRBD1. Trimming cost V 4 bases and J 7 bases; bases outside gene matches: 7. CDR1 and CDR2 (germline): MGHDK, SYGVNS. CDR3 size: 14 residues. CDR3 coding DNA: TGTGCCAGCAGTGGTCCGGGACAGAGCCAGCCCCAGCATTTT. Translation gives CASSGPGQSQPQHF. Full variable domain (outside the CDR3, taken from reference TRBV25-1 and TRBJ1-5): EADIYQTPRYLVIGTGKKITLECSQTMGHDKMYWYQQDPGMELHLIHYSYGVNSTEKGDLSSESTVSRIRTEHFPLTLESARPSHTSQYLCASSGPGQSQPQHFGDGTRLSIL.

This chain uses TRBV6-1 with TRBJ2-2, with TRBD2 matching over 12 bases. After removal of 6 bases from V and 4 bases from J, the junction contained 3 bases not matched to a gene. This CDR3 has 15 amino acids. Germline V gives CDR1 MNHNS, CDR2 SASEGT. The CDR3 DNA is TGTGCCAGCAGCTTGACTAGCGGGAGCACCGGGGAGCTGTTTTTT. Translated, it gives CASSLTSGSTGELFF.